These 3 T cell receptor beta chains were sequenced from one sample in a study of identical twins. TCRdb reprocessed the 5' RACE reads via MiXCR and lists one record per CDR3 protein. This sample has approximately 890,000 distinct CDR3 sequences, with roughly an eighth found just once. The data also belong to a second study, concerning yellow fever vaccine responses in identical twins.

The sequenced sample consisted of PBMCs. These receptor sequences come from a young woman in good health.

The genes are TRBV10-3 and TRBJ2-1, with 9 bases matching TRBD2. After removal of 3 bases from V and 1 base from J, the junction contained 7 bases not matched to a gene. The CDR3 is made up of 17 amino acids. Germline CDR1 and CDR2: ENHRY and SYGVKD. CDR3 nucleotide sequence: TGTGCCATCAGTGAATCGGCTAGCGGGACGTCCTACAATGAGCAGTTCTTC. It translates to CAISESASGTSYNEQFF.

This clonotype was picked up many times. The CDR3 nucleotides read TGCGCCAGCAGCCAACGAGGGGGGATGGATGGCTACACCTTC. Translating gives CASSQRGGMDGYTF. The rearrangement links TRBV4-1 to TRBJ1-2; perhaps TRBD1 as D (6 bases). V was cut by 2 bases and J by 6 bases, with 13 bases left in between. The CDR3 is 14 amino acids. Germline V lookup: CDR1 MGHRA, CDR2 YSYEKL.

The sample holds many counts of this clonotype. V and J are TRBV25-1 and TRBJ1-2; D might be TRBD1 (5 bases). The V gene lost 3 bases and the J gene lost 0 bases, with 11 bases spanning the gap. The CDR3 length is 15 residues. Germline-derived CDR1 and CDR2 are MGHDK and SYGVNS. CDR3 bases: TGTGCCAGCAGTGATCCGAGGGGAACTAACTATGGCTACACCTTC. This gives the protein CASSDPRGTNYGYTF.